These T cell receptor beta chains were read from a single sample in a study of T cell responses to AZD1222 COVID-19 vaccine. TCRdb's table, derived via immunoSEQ multiplex PCR, lists solely in-frame clones and lacks some. This sample yields 140,000 to 150,000 clones, of which approximately 85% are seen a single time; 8% belongs to the top ten. The specimen comprised peripheral blood, sampled on day 0 of AZD1222 vaccination. These receptors were taken from an adult in good health. Each CDR3 is given with its conserved first and last residue.

j_call v_call cdr3_aa
TRBJ2-2 TRBV2 CASLDGNTGELFF
TRBJ2-1 TRBV18 CASSPQALAASIYEQFF
TRBJ2-1 TRBV6-5 CASSYRSGRNGEQFF
TRBJ1-1 TRBV11-3 CASSSQTGTEAFF
TRBJ2-1 TRBV11-2 CASSTLVAGYNEQFF
TRBJ2-7 TRBV7-9 CASSLGTGTYEQYF
TRBJ1-2 TRBV24-1 CATSDLWGQDGYTF
TRBJ2-1 TRBV20-1 CSATRNDEQFF
TRBJ2-2 TRBV13 CASRRWTGGVTGELFF
TRBJ2-3 TRBV2 CASGGTGTDTQYF
TRBJ2-1 TRBV5-5 CASTRGQVQYNEQFF
TRBJ1-5 TRBV2 CASSGLAGLGNQPQHF
TRBJ2-7 TRBV7-2 CASSFGTSGRRYGYEQYF
TRBJ2-7 TRBV19 CASSISGEWAYEQYF
TRBJ2-5 TRBV3-1/TRBV3-2 CASRTSGAQETQYF
TRBJ1-1 TRBV3-1/TRBV3-2 CASSSRVGAFF
TRBJ1-1 TRBV12-2 CASRFRCPRIEAFF
TRBJ1-6 TRBV28 CASSLTGTVNSPLHF
TRBJ2-3 TRBV5-8 CASSLQRGKDTQYF
TRBJ1-3 TRBV29-1 CSVLVGNTIYF
TRBJ1-5 TRBV6-1 CASSEAPGTGVGQPQHF
TRBJ1-3 TRBV7-9 CASSLRQTTSGNTIYF
TRBJ1-2 TRBV6-1 CASSDQGNGQNYGYTF
TRBJ2-7 TRBV2 CASSAIGADYEQYF
TRBJ2-2 TRBV24-1 CATSDWGGRTGELFF
TRBJ2-5 TRBV27 CASSPGTSEAQQETQYF
TRBJ2-1 TRBV14 CASSQLGSGRPEGQFF
TRBJ1-5 TRBV19 CASSLGQGEGNQPQHF
TRBJ1-6 TRBV5-6 CASSRDRFSPLHF
TRBJ2-3 TRBV9 CASSAAWVGPDTQYF
TRBJ2-7 TRBV7-6 CASSFSGSGEQYF
TRBJ2-7 TRBV28 CASSPTGVAGPYEQYF
TRBJ2-1 TRBV15 CATSRGLAGGAEQFF
TRBJ2-7 TRBV2 CASSRSDSTYEQYF
TRBJ2-1 TRBV24-1 CATSDGAEQFF
TRBJ2-7 TRBV6-6 CASSPLGLAGDRLYEQYF